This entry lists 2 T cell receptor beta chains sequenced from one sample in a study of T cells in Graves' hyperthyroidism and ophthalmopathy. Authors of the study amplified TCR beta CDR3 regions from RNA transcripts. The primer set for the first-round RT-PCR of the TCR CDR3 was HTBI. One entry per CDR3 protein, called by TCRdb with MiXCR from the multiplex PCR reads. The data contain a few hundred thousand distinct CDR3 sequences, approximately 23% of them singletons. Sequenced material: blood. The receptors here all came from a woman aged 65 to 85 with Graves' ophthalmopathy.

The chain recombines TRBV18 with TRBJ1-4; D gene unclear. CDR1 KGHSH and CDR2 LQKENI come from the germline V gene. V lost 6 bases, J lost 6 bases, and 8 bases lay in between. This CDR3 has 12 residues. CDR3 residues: CASSLEDEKLFF. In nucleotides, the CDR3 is TGTGCCAGCTCCCTGGAGGATGAAAAACTGTTTTTT.

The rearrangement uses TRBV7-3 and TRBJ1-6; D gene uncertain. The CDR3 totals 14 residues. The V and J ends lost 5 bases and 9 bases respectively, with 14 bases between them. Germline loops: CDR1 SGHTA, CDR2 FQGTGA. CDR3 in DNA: TGTGCCAGCAGCCCGGGCCTAACCGGTTCACCCCTCCACTTT. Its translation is CASSPGLTGSPLHF.